This TCR beta chain was sequenced for a study of response to subunit inactivated influenza vaccine. The study, taken as a whole, reports: Authors suggested few new T cells are recruited by each seasonal influenza vaccination.

This CDR3 spans 15 amino acids. Germline CDR1 reads SGHRS; CDR2 reads YFSETQ. V lost 4 bases to trimming and J lost 1 base; unmatched junction nucleotides: 3. On this clonotype itself: Its specificity is unknown.

TCRdb redid the calling of the RT-PCR reads with MiXCR, one entry per CDR3 protein. The data show some 520,000 distinct CDR3 sequences, 16% seen once. The sequenced sample was CD4+ T cells sorted from PBMCs, obtained roughly 24 months after vaccination. This clonotype originated in a man aged 50 to 69 who received an inactivated influenza vaccine. The chain carries TRBV5-1 and TRBJ2-2; 8 nucleotides agree with TRBD1. This chain's CDR3 is CASSHTGGNTGELFF. DNA of the CDR3: TGCGCCAGCAGCCATACAGGGGGGAACACCGGGGAGCTGTTTTTT.